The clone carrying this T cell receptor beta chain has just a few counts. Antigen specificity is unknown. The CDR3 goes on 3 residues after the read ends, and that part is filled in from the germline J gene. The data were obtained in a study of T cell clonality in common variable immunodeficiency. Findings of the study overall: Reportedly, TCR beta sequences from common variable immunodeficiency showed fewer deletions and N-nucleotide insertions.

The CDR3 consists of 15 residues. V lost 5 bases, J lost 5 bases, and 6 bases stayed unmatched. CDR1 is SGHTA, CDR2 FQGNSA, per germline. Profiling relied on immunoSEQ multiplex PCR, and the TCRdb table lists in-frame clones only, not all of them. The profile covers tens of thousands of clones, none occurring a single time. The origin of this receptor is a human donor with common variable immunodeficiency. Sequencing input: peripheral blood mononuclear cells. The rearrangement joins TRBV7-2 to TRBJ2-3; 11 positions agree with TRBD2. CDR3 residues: CASSVSGGALDTQYF. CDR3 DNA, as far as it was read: TGTGCCAGCAGCGTTAGCGGGGGGGCCCTAGATACG.